What follows are 16 T cell receptor beta chains derived from one specimen sequenced in a study of T cells in Graves' hyperthyroidism and ophthalmopathy. Using RNA transcripts as the source, TCR beta CDR3 regions were amplified. Researchers ran a first-round RT-PCR on the TCR CDR3 using the HTBI primer set. TCRdb called the multiplex PCR reads again in MiXCR, with one record for every CDR3 protein. The sample lists about 260,000 distinct CDR3 sequences; about 20% were seen once. Sequencing was done on a sample of blood. The receptor source for this set is a man in his thirties or forties with Graves' ophthalmopathy.

At least ten counts were recorded for this clonotype. The chain links TRBV27 to TRBJ1-6; D possibly corresponds to TRBD1 (6 bases). The CDR3 consists of 15 residues. Trimming removed 5 bases at V and 8 bases at J, with 16 bases between. Germline CDR1 reads MNHEY; CDR2 reads SMNVEV (reference sequence). This CDR3 is CASSNGGGGDSPLHF. CDR3 coding DNA: TGTGCCAGCAGTAACGGAGGGGGGGGCGATTCACCCCTCCACTTT.

This clonotype was picked up many times. V is TRBV2 and J is TRBJ2-7; D is ambiguous. V lost 4 bases to trimming and J lost 0 bases, with 13 bases between them. CDR3 length: 15 residues. Germline V gene data show CDR1 as SNHLY and CDR2 as FYNNEI. For the CDR3, the DNA is TGTGCCAGCAGTGTTCTGTGGTCCCTCTCCTACGAGCAGTACTTC. Amino acid sequence: CASSVLWSLSYEQYF.

The rearrangement joins TRBV7-6 to TRBJ2-5, with D uncertain. Germline V gene lookup returns CDR1 SGHVS and CDR2 FNYEAQ. Trimming took off 4 bases at V and 5 bases at J, with 14 bases between the two ends. The CDR3 has 14 residues. CDR3 residues: CASSSEPGDETQYF. Here the CDR3 DNA reads TGTGCCAGCAGCTCCGAACCGGGTGATGAGACCCAGTACTTC.

This clonotype was seen at least ten times. The chain links TRBV20-1 to TRBJ2-7; 11 bases align to TRBD2. CDR3 length: 16 residues. Germline trimming cut 6 bases from V and 7 bases from J; bases unmatched to any gene: 17. In germline, CDR1 is DFQATT, CDR2 SNEGSKA (reference sequence). CDR3 loop: CSAPIGLAGGKGEQYF. CDR3 DNA sequence: TGCAGTGCCCCTATTGGTCTAGCGGGAGGAAAAGGGGAGCAGTACTTC.

This clonotype came up a few times. V usage is TRBV19 and J usage is TRBJ2-7; 7 nucleotides align to TRBD1. The V gene end was trimmed by 7 bases and the J gene end by 1 base; junction bases not matched to a gene: 10. Germline V gene sequence: CDR1 LNHDA, CDR2 SQIVND (reference sequence). This CDR3 is 15 amino acids long. CDR3 sequence reads: CASTPNWDSSYEQYF. CDR3 DNA sequence: TGTGCCAGTACCCCGAACTGGGACAGTTCCTACGAGCAGTACTTC.

This clonotype showed up just once. The V call is TRBV12-3 or TRBV12-4, the J call TRBJ1-3; no clear D gene. The CDR3 covers 14 residues. V shed 7 bases and J shed 0 bases, with 10 bases lying between them. CDR3 in DNA: TGTGCCAGCACCCGGAGAGACTCTGGAAACACCATATATTTT. Its protein is CASTRRDSGNTIYF.

This CDR3 is CASSWDRILLAKNIQYF. The CDR3 DNA sequence: TGTGCCAGCAGCTGGGATCGGATTTTATTAGCCAAAAACATTCAGTACTTC. J is TRBJ2-4 and V is TRBV2; D unresolved. Trimming stripped 6 bases from V and 0 bases from J, with 18 bases between. There are 17 residues in the CDR3. The germline gives CDR1 SNHLY, CDR2 FYNNEI.

The chain is built from TRBV6-1 and TRBJ2-7; 8 nucleotides align to TRBD2. This CDR3 has 14 residues. The J segment lost 4 bases and the V segment lost 8 bases, leaving 10 bases of the junction unmatched. Germline V gene sequence: CDR1 MNHNS, CDR2 SASEGT. DNA for the CDR3: TGTGCCAGCCGGGCGGGAGGACAGCTGTACGAGCAGTACTTC. Protein product: CASRAGGQLYEQYF.

This clonotype was seen a few times. The chain couples TRBV5-5 to TRBJ2-7; TRBD2 matches 7 bases. The CDR3 runs 15 residues. Germline trimming cut 4 bases from V and 0 bases from J; bases unmatched to any gene: 7. Germline values: CDR1 SGHKS, CDR2 YYEKEE (reference sequence). In DNA, the CDR3 is TGTGCCAGCAGCGCCACAGCGGGGAGCTCCTACGAGCAGTACTTC. As protein: CASSATAGSSYEQYF.

Turning to this clonotype: Possible read error: a much larger clone is one base away. This chain connects TRBV28 to TRBJ2-1; 10 bases fit TRBD2. TRBJ2-7 explains the end of the DNA better; the J call may be wrong. CDR3 length: 15 residues. Germline CDR1 reads MDHEN; CDR2 reads SYDVKM. The CDR3 region is CASSLGGTSANEQYF. For the CDR3, the DNA is TGTGCCAGCAGTTTGGGGGGGACTAGCGCTAATGAGCAGTACTTC.

On this clonotype itself: A single base separates this from a much larger clone, so it may be a read error. The chain joins TRBV20-1 to TRBJ2-7; D possibly corresponds to TRBD1 (5 bases). The CDR3 is 14 residues long. CDR1 is DFQATT, CDR2 SNEGSKA, per germline (reference sequence). This CDR3 reads CSARVATVPYKQYF. Here the CDR3 DNA reads TGCAGTGCTAGAGTGGCGACAGTACCCTACAAGCAGTACTTC.

This clonotype was detected ten times or more. This rearrangement joins TRBV28 to TRBJ2-1; the match to TRBD2 covers 10 bases. V trimming: 3 bases; J trimming: 7 bases; junction bases outside the gene matches: 6. The CDR3 has 15 amino acids. The germline CDR1 and CDR2 sequences are MDHEN and SYDVKM. This CDR3 is CASSLGGTSANEQFF. The CDR3 bases are TGTGCCAGCAGTTTGGGGGGGACTAGCGCTAATGAGCAGTTCTTC. The full variable domain, with the rest looked up from reference TRBV28 and TRBJ2-1, is DVKVTQSSRYLVKRTGEKVFLECVQDMDHENMFWYRQDPGLGLRLIYFSYDVKMKEKGDIPEGYSVSREKKERFSLILESASTNQTSMYLCASSLGGTSANEQFFGPGTRLTVL.

This clonotype was observed a handful of times. The genes are TRBV12-3 or TRBV12-4 and TRBJ1-1, with D uncertain. Trimming took 5 bases from V and 0 from J, leaving 7 bases between them. This CDR3 comprises 13 residues. CDR3 bases: TGTGCCAGCAGTGTCACAATGAACACTGAAGCTTTCTTT. Translating gives CASSVTMNTEAFF.

The gene calls are TRBV5-1 and TRBJ2-7; TRBD1 aligns across 10 bases. Germline lookup yields CDR1 SGHRS and CDR2 YFSETQ. Germline trimming cut 1 base from V and 5 bases from J; bases unmatched to any gene: 9. This CDR3 region has 16 residues. CDR3 coding DNA: TGCGCCAGCAGCTTGCTGTACCGGGACAGGGGAAACGAGCAGTACTTC. Its translation is CASSLLYRDRGNEQYF.

This chain links TRBV19 with TRBJ1-1; D is undetermined. Trimming took off 5 bases at V and 5 bases at J, with 15 bases between the two ends. This CDR3 has 14 residues. Germline V CDR1 and CDR2: LNHDA, SQIVND (reference sequence). DNA of the CDR3: TGTGCCAGTAGTGCCCCCCCGGGTTGGACTGAAGCTTTCTTT. It specifies CASSAPPGWTEAFF.

V usage is TRBV19 and J usage is TRBJ1-3; no definite D call. CDR1 LNHDA and CDR2 SQIVND come from the germline V gene (reference sequence). Trimming took 6 bases from V and 4 from J, leaving 16 bases between them. The CDR3 covers 15 residues. The CDR3 sequence is CASRPSLREGNTIYF. The CDR3 DNA sequence: TGTGCCAGTAGACCCTCTCTGAGGGAAGGAAACACCATATATTTT.